Listed below are T cell receptor beta chains from one sample, sequenced in a study of shared clonotypes between healthy human individuals. This table comes from immunoSEQ multiplex PCR, and its TCRdb copy is limited to in-frame clones, with some not included. Here the sample spans approximately 700,000 clones, 73% being singletons. The sample taken for sequencing was memory CD4+ T cells sorted from blood. The origin of the receptors is a woman in her 30s in good health. CDR3s include the opening cysteine and the closing phenylalanine or tryptophan. Fields, in order: V gene, D gene, clone size, J gene, CDR3 length, CDR3 protein, CDR3 DNA. D genes are given only for firm matches. Clone sizes are given selectively: once, few, many, or a class where the clone is expanded.

TRBV18	NA	NA	TRBJ2-2	16	CASPSGTITNTGELFF	TGTGCCAGCCCATCCGGGACAATAACGAACACCGGGGAGCTGTTTTTT
TRBV7-2	TRBD2	once	TRBJ2-7	17	CASRQSALAGGFYEQYF	TGTGCCAGCAGACAGAGCGCGCTAGCGGGAGGGTTTTACGAGCAGTACTTC
TRBV7-6	TRBD1	NA	TRBJ1-1	15	CASSLAQGVNTEAFF	TGTGCCAGCAGCTTAGCGCAGGGGGTGAACACTGAAGCTTTCTTT
TRBV2	TRBD1	NA	TRBJ2-2	15	CASKQGRSNTGELFF	TGTGCCAGCAAACAGGGGCGATCGAACACCGGGGAGCTGTTTTTT
TRBV6-5	NA	NA	TRBJ2-2	12	CASRQGAGELFF	TGTGCCAGCAGACAGGGCGCCGGGGAGCTGTTTTTT
TRBV28	TRBD2	NA	TRBJ2-3	14	CASSLGAGGGTQYF	TGTGCCAGCAGTTTAGGAGCGGGAGGTGGTACGCAGTATTTT
TRBV4-1	NA	NA	TRBJ1-2	16	CASSQDPAGTGYGYTF	TGCGCCAGCAGCCAAGATCCGGCAGGGACTGGCTATGGCTACACCTTC
TRBV28	NA	NA	TRBJ1-1	16	CASRNVLARPNTEAFF	TGTGCCAGCAGAAATGTTTTGGCCAGGCCGAACACTGAAGCTTTCTTT
TRBV7-6	NA	NA	TRBJ2-7	12	CASSTGTAGQYF	TGTGCCAGCAGCACTGGGACCGCCGGGCAGTACTTC
TRBV11-1	NA	NA	TRBJ2-7	15	CASSLDMVSPYEQYF	TGTGCCAGCAGCTTAGATATGGTTTCGCCTTACGAGCAGTACTTC
TRBV2	NA	few	TRBJ1-1	15	CASSEEAGGNTEAFF	TGTGCCAGCAGTGAAGAGGCAGGAGGGAACACTGAAGCTTTCTTT
TRBV28	NA	few	TRBJ1-5	16	CASSSPGETWNQPQHF	TGTGCCAGCAGTTCTCCCGGGGAGACGTGGAATCAGCCCCAGCATTTT
TRBV18	TRBD1	once	TRBJ1-5	17	CASSSLATGTGGQPQHF	TGTGCCAGCTCATCCCTGGCTACCGGGACAGGGGGTCAGCCCCAGCATTTT
TRBV10-3	NA	NA	TRBJ2-3	18	CAIRPSRGGQGSTDTQYF	TGTGCCATCAGACCCAGTAGGGGGGGGCAGGGGAGCACAGATACGCAGTATTTT
TRBV6-1	NA	NA	TRBJ1-1	13	CASSERGDTEAFF	TGTGCCAGCAGTGAACGGGGGGACACTGAAGCTTTCTTT
TRBV7-9	NA	NA	TRBJ2-3	13	CATNRWGTDTQYF	TGTGCCACTAATAGGTGGGGCACAGATACGCAGTATTTT
TRBV28	NA	NA	TRBJ1-5	15	CASSLGSREYQPQHF	TGTGCCAGCAGTTTAGGGTCCAGGGAATATCAGCCCCAGCATTTT
TRBV6-1	NA	few	TRBJ1-2	12	CASKWDSDGYTF	TGTGCCAGCAAGTGGGATAGCGATGGCTACACCTTC
TRBV25-1	TRBD2	NA	TRBJ2-3	16	CASSGQPGLAGGAQYF	TGTGCCAGCAGTGGTCAGCCGGGACTAGCGGGGGGGGCGCAGTATTTT
TRBV5-1	NA	NA	TRBJ2-3	12	CASSLTTDTQYF	TGCGCCAGCAGCTTGACCACAGATACGCAGTATTTT
TRBV6-6	NA	once	TRBJ1-2	12	CASSYSGDGYTF	TGTGCCAGCAGTTACTCCGGGGACGGCTACACCTTC
TRBV5-1	NA	NA	TRBJ2-7	12	CASSVTSYEQYF	TGCGCCAGCAGCGTGACTAGCTACGAGCAGTACTTC
TRBV2	NA	NA	TRBJ2-4	13	CASSEDILNIQYF	TGTGCCAGCAGTGAGGACATCCTAAACATTCAGTACTTC
TRBV28	NA	NA	TRBJ2-7	13	CASSPEINYEQYF	TGTGCCAGCAGTCCAGAGATTAACTACGAGCAGTACTTC
TRBV4-2	NA	few	TRBJ1-2	12	CASSYRSSGYTF	TGTGCCAGCAGCTATCGCTCCTCCGGCTACACCTTC
TRBV5-1	TRBD1	NA	TRBJ2-3	15	CASSSGQGFSDTQYF	TGCGCCAGCAGCTCGGGACAGGGTTTTTCAGATACGCAGTATTTT
TRBV7-8	TRBD1	few	TRBJ2-7	14	CASRPGQSSYEQYF	TGTGCCAGCAGACCGGGACAGTCCTCCTACGAGCAGTACTTC
TRBV4-1	TRBD1	many	TRBJ2-1	17	CASSQERGPGSYNEQFF	TGCGCCAGCAGCCAAGAAAGGGGGCCAGGCTCCTACAATGAGCAGTTCTTC
TRBV2	NA	NA	TRBJ2-5	11	CASSVRETQYF	TGTGCCAGCAGTGTGCGGGAGACCCAGTACTTC
TRBV5-5	NA	NA	TRBJ1-5	15	CASSPIAGSNQPQHF	TGTGCCAGCAGTCCTATAGCGGGGAGCAATCAGCCCCAGCATTTT
TRBV2	TRBD1	few	TRBJ1-4	16	CASSRDSPRTNEKLFF	TGTGCCAGCAGCCGGGACAGCCCTCGGACTAATGAAAAACTGTTTTTT
TRBV5-4	TRBD1	NA	TRBJ2-6	17	CASSTGQGTSGANVLTF	TGTGCCAGCAGCACGGGACAGGGAACCTCTGGGGCCAACGTCCTGACTTTC
TRBV19	NA	NA	TRBJ1-5	13	CATSSGRYQPQHF	TGTGCCACCTCGTCAGGGAGGTATCAGCCCCAGCATTTT
TRBV6-5	TRBD1	NA	TRBJ2-1	15	CASSYSMDRVHEQFF	TGTGCCAGCAGTTACTCGATGGACAGGGTACATGAGCAGTTCTTC
TRBV5-1	TRBD2	NA	TRBJ2-1	16	CASSVGTSGYYNEQFF	TGCGCCAGCAGCGTAGGGACTAGCGGGTACTACAATGAGCAGTTCTTC
TRBV30	NA	NA	TRBJ1-1	13	CAWSKGGNTEAFF	TGTGCCTGGAGCAAGGGGGGAAACACTGAAGCTTTCTTT
TRBV19	TRBD1	few	TRBJ2-7	13	CASMSTGGYEQYF	TGTGCCAGTATGTCGACAGGGGGATACGAGCAGTACTTC
TRBV21-1	NA	NA	TRBJ2-3	17	CASGVGSGRLSTDTQYF	TGTGCCAGCGGTGTCGGTAGCGGGAGGCTTAGCACAGATACGCAGTATTTT
TRBV28	TRBD2	NA	TRBJ2-7	15	CASSPRGTSGYEQYF	TGTGCCAGCAGTCCAAGAGGGACTAGCGGCTACGAGCAGTACTTC
TRBV27	NA	NA	TRBJ2-7	15	CASSRRPDNSYEQYF	TGTGCCAGCAGTCGAAGGCCGGACAACTCCTACGAGCAGTACTTC
TRBV6-5	NA	NA	TRBJ1-1	13	CASTDDWNTEAFF	TGTGCCAGCACCGACGACTGGAACACTGAAGCTTTCTTT
TRBV2	NA	NA	TRBJ1-1	14	CASTYKAGITEAFF	TGTGCCAGCACTTACAAGGCAGGGATCACTGAAGCTTTCTTT
TRBV9	NA	NA	TRBJ2-1	15	CASSVVPGPRNEQFF	TGTGCCAGCAGCGTAGTCCCCGGGCCGCGCAATGAGCAGTTCTTC
TRBV20-1	NA	NA	TRBJ1-1	10	CSARSTEAFF	TGCAGTGCTAGATCCACTGAAGCTTTCTTT